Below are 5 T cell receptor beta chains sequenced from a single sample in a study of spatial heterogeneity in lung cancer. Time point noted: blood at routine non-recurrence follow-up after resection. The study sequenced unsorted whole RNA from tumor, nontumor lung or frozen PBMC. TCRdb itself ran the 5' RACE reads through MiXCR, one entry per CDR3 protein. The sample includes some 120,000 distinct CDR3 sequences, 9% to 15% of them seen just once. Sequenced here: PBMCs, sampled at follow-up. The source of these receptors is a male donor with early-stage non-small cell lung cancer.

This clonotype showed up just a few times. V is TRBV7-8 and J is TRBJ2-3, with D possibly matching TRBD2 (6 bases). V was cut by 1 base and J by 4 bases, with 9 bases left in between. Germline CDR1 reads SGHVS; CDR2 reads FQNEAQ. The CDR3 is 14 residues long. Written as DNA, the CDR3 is TGTGCCAGCAGCTTAGTACTAGCCTCAGATACGCAGTATTTT. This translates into CASSLVLASDTQYF.

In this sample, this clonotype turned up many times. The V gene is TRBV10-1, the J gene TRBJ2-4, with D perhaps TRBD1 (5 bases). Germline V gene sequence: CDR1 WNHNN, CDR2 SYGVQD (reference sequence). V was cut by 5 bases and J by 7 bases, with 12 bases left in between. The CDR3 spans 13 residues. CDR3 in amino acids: CASSSGLRNIQYF. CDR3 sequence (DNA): TGCGCCAGCAGTTCAGGGTTAAGGAACATTCAGTACTTC.

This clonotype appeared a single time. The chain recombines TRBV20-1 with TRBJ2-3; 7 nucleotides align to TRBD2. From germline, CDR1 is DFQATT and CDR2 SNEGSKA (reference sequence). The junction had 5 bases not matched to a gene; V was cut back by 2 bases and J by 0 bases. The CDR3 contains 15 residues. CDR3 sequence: CSARRARGSTDTQYF. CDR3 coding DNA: TGCAGTGCTAGACGCGCGCGGGGGAGCACAGATACGCAGTATTTT.

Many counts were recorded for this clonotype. The CDR3 protein is CASRSDIGSTDTQYF. DNA for the CDR3: TGTGCCAGCAGATCGGACATCGGGAGCACAGATACGCAGTATTTT. The V call is TRBV5-4, the J call TRBJ2-3, with D perhaps matching TRBD1 (5 bases). In germline, CDR1 is SGHNT, CDR2 YYREEE (reference sequence). V lost 5 bases and J 0 bases, leaving 13 bases between the germline ends. This CDR3 is built from 15 residues.

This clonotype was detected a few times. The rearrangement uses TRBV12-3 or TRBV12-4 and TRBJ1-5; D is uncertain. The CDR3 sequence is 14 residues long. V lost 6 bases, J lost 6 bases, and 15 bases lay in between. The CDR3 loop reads CASSPGRVGQPQHF. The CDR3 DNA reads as TGTGCCAGCAGCCCCGGGAGGGTAGGTCAGCCCCAGCATTTT.